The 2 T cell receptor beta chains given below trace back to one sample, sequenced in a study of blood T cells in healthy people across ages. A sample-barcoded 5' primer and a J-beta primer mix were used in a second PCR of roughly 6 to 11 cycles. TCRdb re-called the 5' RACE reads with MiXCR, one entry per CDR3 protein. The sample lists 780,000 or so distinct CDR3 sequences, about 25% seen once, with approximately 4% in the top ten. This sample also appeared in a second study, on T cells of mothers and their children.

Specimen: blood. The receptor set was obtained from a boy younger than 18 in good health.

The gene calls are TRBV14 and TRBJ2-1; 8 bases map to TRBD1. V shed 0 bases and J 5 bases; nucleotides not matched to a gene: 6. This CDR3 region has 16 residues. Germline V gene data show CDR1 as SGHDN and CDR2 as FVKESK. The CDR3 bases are TGTGCCAGCAGCCAAGATCCTCGGACAGGGAACAATGAGCAGTTCTTC. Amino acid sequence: CASSQDPRTGNNEQFF. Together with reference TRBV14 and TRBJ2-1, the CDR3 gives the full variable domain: EAGVTQFPSHSVIEKGQTVTLRCDPISGHDNLYWYRRVMGKEIKFLLHFVKESKQDESGMPNNRFLAERTGGTYSTLKVQPAELEDSGVYFCASSQDPRTGNNEQFFGPGTRLTVL.

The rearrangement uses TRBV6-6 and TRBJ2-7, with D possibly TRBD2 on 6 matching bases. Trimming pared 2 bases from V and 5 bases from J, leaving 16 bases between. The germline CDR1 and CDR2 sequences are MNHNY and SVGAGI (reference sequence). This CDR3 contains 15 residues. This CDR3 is CASSYQAGRLDEQYF. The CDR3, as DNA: TGTGCCAGCAGTTACCAGGCAGGGAGGCTCGACGAGCAGTACTTC.